This entry features one T cell receptor (beta chain) sequence. Its antigen is undetermined. The CDR3 is made up of 15 amino acids. From germline, CDR1 is SGHTA and CDR2 FQGTGA. Trimming removed 5 bases from V and 5 bases from J; junction bases left unmatched: 6. The data are from a study of beta chain features in type 1 diabetes. Study-level information: Examined across all samples were just under 110,000,000 sorted cells.

Sorting gave populations that all exceeded 98% purity. Expressed TCRB transcripts got sequenced, as all isolated RNA was reverse transcribed. Profiled with immunoSEQ multiplex PCR; TCRdb holds only in-frame clones, not every one. The sample lists about 290,000 clones; 8% were seen once. Notes on the study in general: For patients, the naive, central memory and Treg TCRB repertoires appeared more alike than for healthy donors. Fewer insertions but more deletions were seen at VDJ junctions in type 1 diabetes patients.

The receptor was derived from a woman under 30 in good health. The chain carries TRBV7-3 and TRBJ2-5; TRBD2 agrees at 12 bases. Sequenced material: central memory CD4+ T cells from blood. CDR3 DNA: TGTGCCAGCAGCGCAACTAGCGGGGGGTTGGAGACCCAGTACTTC. It codes for CASSATSGGLETQYF.